This TCR beta chain was sequenced in a study of blood T cell repertoires in COVID-19. Profiled with immunoSEQ multiplex PCR; TCRdb holds only in-frame clones, not every one. The top ten hold around 10% of the sample, which has roughly 330,000 clones, approximately 86% seen once. This CDR3 has 12 residues. Germline V lookup: CDR1 SGDLS, CDR2 YYNGEE. V shed 3 bases and J shed 4 bases, with 7 bases lying between them. The sequence came from a man aged 25-45 years with COVID-19, enrolled during active disease. The chain uses TRBV9 and TRBJ1-2; TRBD1 might be the D (5 bases). The sequenced sample was peripheral blood. The CDR3 loop is CASSAGGYGYTF. For the CDR3, the DNA is TGTGCCAGCAGCGCCGGGGGCTATGGCTACACCTTC.